This T cell receptor beta chain appears in the sequencing data of a study of cytomegalovirus exposure and HLA in healthy donors. Study conclusions and caveats: TCR beta V segments were, for the most part, productive about 87% or about 30% of the time in an earlier analysis. For most TCR sequences rarity was the rule, although some public TCRs occurred in many donors. Reported performance of the classifier showed diagnosis of cytomegalovirus status with high specificity and sensitivity.

The table lists this clone with a few counts. Its antigen is unidentified. Primers included in the PCR were 60 Vbeta and 13 Jbeta primers. TCRdb's table, derived via immunoSEQ multiplex PCR, lists solely in-frame clones and lacks some. The sample includes about 200,000 clones, roughly three quarters of them seen just once. V gave up 7 bases and J gave up 0 bases, with 19 bases separating them. CDR3 length: 16 residues. The germline gives CDR1 SNHLY, CDR2 FYNNEI. The source material was PBMCs. The sequence came from a middle-aged man in good health and CMV-seronegative. The genes are TRBV2 and TRBJ2-7; weak D call: TRBD1 (6 bases). CDR3 coding DNA: TGTGCCAGCACCCCCCCGGGCAGGGGAAGCTCCTACGAGCAGTACTTC. Translating it yields CASTPPGRGSSYEQYF.